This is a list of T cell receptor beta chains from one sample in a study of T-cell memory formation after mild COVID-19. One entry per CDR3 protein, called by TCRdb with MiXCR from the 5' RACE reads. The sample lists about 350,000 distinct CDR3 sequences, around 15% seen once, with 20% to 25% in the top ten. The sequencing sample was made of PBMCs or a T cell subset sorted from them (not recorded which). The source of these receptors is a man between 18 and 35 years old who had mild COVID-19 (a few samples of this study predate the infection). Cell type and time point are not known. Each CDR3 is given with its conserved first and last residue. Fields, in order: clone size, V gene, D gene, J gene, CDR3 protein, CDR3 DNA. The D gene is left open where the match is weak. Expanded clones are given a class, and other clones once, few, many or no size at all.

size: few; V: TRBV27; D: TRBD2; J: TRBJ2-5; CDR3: CASTPWAGGQVATQYF; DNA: TGTGCCAGCACTCCGTGGGCGGGGGGCCAGGTCGCGACCCAGTACTTC
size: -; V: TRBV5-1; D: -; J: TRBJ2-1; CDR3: CASREGLLSYNEQFF; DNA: TGCGCCAGCAGAGAGGGACTTCTCTCCTACAATGAGCAGTTCTTC
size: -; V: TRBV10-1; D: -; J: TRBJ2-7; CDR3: CASSEMGSYEQYF; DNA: TGCGCCAGCAGTGAAATGGGGTCCTACGAGCAGTACTTC
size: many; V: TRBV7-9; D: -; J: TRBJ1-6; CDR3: CASSLRTNSPLHF; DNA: TGTGCCAGCAGCTTGAGAACCAATTCACCCCTCCACTTT
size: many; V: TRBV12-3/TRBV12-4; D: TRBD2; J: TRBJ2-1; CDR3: CASSLQAGGPHEQFF; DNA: TGTGCCAGCAGTTTGCAAGCGGGGGGGCCCCATGAGCAGTTCTTC
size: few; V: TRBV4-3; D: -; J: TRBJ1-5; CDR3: CASSQDAAGRRPQHF; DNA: TGCGCCAGCAGCCAAGATGCTGCAGGGAGAAGACCCCAGCATTTT
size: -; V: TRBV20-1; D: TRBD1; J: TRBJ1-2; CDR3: CSASPGQGTYGYTF; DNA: TGCAGTGCTAGCCCGGGACAGGGGACGTATGGCTACACCTTC
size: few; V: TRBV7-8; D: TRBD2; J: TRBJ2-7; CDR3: CASSLDVAGAYEQYF; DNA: TGTGCCAGCAGCTTAGACGTAGCGGGGGCCTACGAGCAGTACTTC
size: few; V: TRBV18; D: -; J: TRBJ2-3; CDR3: CASREGAADTQYF; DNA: TGTGCCAGCCGCGAGGGCGCGGCAGATACGCAGTATTTT
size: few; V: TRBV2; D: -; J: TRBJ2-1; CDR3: CASSEYQGHLEQFF; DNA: TGTGCCAGCAGTGAATACCAGGGCCATCTTGAGCAGTTCTTC
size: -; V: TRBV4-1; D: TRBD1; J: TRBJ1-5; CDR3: CASSQGQGGTQPQHF; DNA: TGCGCCAGCAGCCAAGGACAGGGTGGGACTCAGCCCCAGCATTTT
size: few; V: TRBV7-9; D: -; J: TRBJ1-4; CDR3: CASSLFGEPTNEKLFF; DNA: TGTGCCAGCAGCTTATTCGGCGAACCAACTAATGAAAAACTGTTTTTT
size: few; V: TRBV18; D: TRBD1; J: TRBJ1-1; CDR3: CASSPPSDRGVQAFF; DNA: TGTGCCAGCTCACCACCAAGCGACAGGGGGGTCCAAGCTTTCTTT
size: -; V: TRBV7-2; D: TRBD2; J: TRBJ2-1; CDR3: CASRVGGGGYNEQFF; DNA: TGTGCCAGCAGGGTCGGCGGGGGGGGATACAATGAGCAGTTCTTC
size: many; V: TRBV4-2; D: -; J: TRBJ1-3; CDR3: CASSQDTDSSSGNTIYF; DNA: TGTGCCAGCAGCCAAGACACAGACTCCAGCTCTGGAAACACCATATATTTT
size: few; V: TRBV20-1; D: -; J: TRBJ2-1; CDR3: CSAHPGSSYNEQFF; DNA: TGCAGTGCACACCCCGGTAGCTCCTACAATGAGCAGTTCTTC
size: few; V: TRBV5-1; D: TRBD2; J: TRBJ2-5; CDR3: CASSFSAGGETQYF; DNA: TGCGCCAGCAGCTTTAGCGCCGGGGGGGAGACCCAGTACTTC
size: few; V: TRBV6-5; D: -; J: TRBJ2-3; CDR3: CASSYDWATDTQYF; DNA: TGTGCCAGCAGTTACGACTGGGCCACAGATACGCAGTATTTT
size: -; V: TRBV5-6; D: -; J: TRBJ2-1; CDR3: CASSSLTPEKFF; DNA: TGTGCCAGCAGCTCCTTGACCCCGGAGAAGTTCTTC
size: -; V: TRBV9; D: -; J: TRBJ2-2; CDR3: CASSDEGELFF; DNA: TGTGCCAGCAGCGACGAGGGGGAGCTGTTTTTT
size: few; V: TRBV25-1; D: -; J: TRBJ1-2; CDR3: CASTVPIGYTF; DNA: TGTGCCAGCACCGTCCCCATCGGCTACACCTTC
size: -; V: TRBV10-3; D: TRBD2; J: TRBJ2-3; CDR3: CAISEGPLAGDPDTQYF; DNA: TGTGCCATCAGTGAGGGGCCCCTAGCGGGGGACCCAGATACGCAGTATTTT
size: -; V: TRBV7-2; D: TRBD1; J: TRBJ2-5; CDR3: CASSLGGTGLDQETQYF; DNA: TGTGCCAGCAGCTTAGGCGGGACAGGACTTGACCAAGAGACCCAGTACTTC
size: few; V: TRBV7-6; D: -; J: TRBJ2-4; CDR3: CASSLNQGPNIQYF; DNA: TGTGCCAGCAGCTTAAACCAGGGGCCAAACATTCAGTACTTC
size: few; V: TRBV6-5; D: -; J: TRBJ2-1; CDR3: CASRVTGSYNEQFF; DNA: TGTGCCAGCAGAGTTACGGGGAGCTACAATGAGCAGTTCTTC
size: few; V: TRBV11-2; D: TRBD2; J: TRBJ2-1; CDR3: CASSALAGADEQFF; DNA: TGTGCCAGCAGCGCCCTAGCGGGGGCTGATGAGCAGTTCTTC
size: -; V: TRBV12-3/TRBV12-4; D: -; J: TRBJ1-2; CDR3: CASKPPPYTF; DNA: TGTGCCAGCAAACCACCCCCCTACACCTTC
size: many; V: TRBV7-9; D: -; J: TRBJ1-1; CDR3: CASSLGQGTEAFF; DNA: TGCGCCAGCAGCTTGGGGCAGGGCACTGAAGCTTTCTTT
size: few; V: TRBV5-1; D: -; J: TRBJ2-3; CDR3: CASSLGQNPQYF; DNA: TGCGCCAGCAGCTTGGGGCAAAACCCGCAGTATTTT
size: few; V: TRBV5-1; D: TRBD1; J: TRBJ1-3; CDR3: CASSLAPTGGGNTIYF; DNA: TGCGCCAGCAGCTTGGCCCCGACAGGGGGTGGAAACACCATATATTTT
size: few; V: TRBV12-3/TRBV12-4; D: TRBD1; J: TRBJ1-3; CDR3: CASRPYHSPTGASSGNTIYF; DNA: TGTGCCAGCAGACCATACCACTCGCCGACAGGGGCCAGCTCTGGAAACACCATATATTTT
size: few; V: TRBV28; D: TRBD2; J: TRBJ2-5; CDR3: CASSLGATSGEETQYF; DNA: TGTGCCAGCAGTTTAGGGGCGACTAGCGGGGAAGAGACCCAGTACTTC
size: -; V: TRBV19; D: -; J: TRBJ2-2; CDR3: CASSRQGIYPGELFF; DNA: TGTGCCAGTAGTAGGCAGGGGATTTATCCCGGGGAGCTGTTTTTT
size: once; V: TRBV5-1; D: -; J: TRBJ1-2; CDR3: CASSVEEGAGYTF; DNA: TGCGCCAGCAGCGTGGAAGAGGGAGCGGGCTACACCTTC
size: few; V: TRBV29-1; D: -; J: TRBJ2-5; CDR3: CSVGSRQETQYF; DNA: TGCAGCGTTGGAAGCAGACAAGAGACCCAGTACTTC
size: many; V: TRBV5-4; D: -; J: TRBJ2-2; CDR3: CASSPGVATGELFF; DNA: TGTGCCAGCAGCCCAGGGGTGGCTACCGGGGAGCTGTTTTTT
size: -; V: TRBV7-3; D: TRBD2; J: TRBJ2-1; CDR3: CASSPDPSGGYGSYNEQFF; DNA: TGTGCCAGCAGCCCAGACCCCAGCGGGGGGTACGGCTCCTACAATGAGCAGTTCTTC
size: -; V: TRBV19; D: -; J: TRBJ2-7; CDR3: CASSFGYKQYF; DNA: TGTGCCAGTAGTTTCGGTTACAAGCAGTACTTC
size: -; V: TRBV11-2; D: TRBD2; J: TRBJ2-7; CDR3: CASSLGEGSEQYF; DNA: TGTGCCAGCAGCTTAGGGGAGGGCAGCGAGCAGTACTTC
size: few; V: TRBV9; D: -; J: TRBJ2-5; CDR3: CASSVAGETQYF; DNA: TGTGCCAGCAGCGTAGCCGGGGAGACCCAGTACTTC